This T cell receptor beta chain originates from a study of regulatory and conventional T cells in RAG deficiency. Study-level points and caveats: In Omenn syndrome, Treg and Tconv repertoires overlapped >75%. Omenn syndrome and CID/AS patients had around 100-fold fewer unique Treg TCR beta sequences, versus 9.5 to 10-fold elsewhere. Control T-cell subsets had markedly higher Shannon entropy and lower Simpson indices than RAG-deficient patients.

Data came from immunoSEQ multiplex PCR; TCRdb stores just in-frame clones and leaves some out. The table has roughly 45,000 clones, around 89% seen once. In regard to this clone: Its antigen is undetermined.

The CDR3 runs 13 residues. Germline lookup yields CDR1 SGDLS and CDR2 YYNGEE. V gave up 5 bases and J gave up 2 bases, with 5 bases separating them. Conventional CD4+ T cells were sorted from blood as CD25-low CD127-high cells. The same sample was also used in a study of regulatory T cells. That paper adds: The primer mix had 52 TRBV and 13 TRBJ primers.

The chain has TRBV9 and TRBJ2-6; no definite D call. This TCR was sampled from a human donor in good health. Specimen: CD4+ effector T cells sorted from blood. The CDR3, as DNA: TGTGCCAGCAGTATGGCTGGGGCCAACGTCCTGACTTTC. Amino acids: CASSMAGANVLTF.